This entry describes one T cell receptor (beta chain). The source of the sample is a study of Ad26.COV2.S vaccination and SARS-CoV-2 variants. Sequencing was performed with immunoSEQ multiplex PCR; in TCRdb, only in-frame clones are kept and a portion is missing. The sample contains 300,000 to 350,000 clones, just under 85% of which appear only once. Treatment: about 20 received Ad26.COV2.S at low or high dose, single or two shots; roughly five received placebo; per-sample allocation not given. Each sample was drawn 63 days after the first injection (of vaccine or placebo). CDR3 length: 14 amino acids. Looked up from germline, CDR1 is SGHTA and CDR2 is FQGTGA. Trimming shortened V by 5 bases and J by 8 bases, and 13 bases separated the two germline ends.

The chain is built from TRBV7-3 and TRBJ1-6; D perhaps matches TRBD1 (5 bases). This material consisted of peripheral blood, taken in a trial of Ad26.COV2.S vaccine versus placebo. This clonotype originated in a person between 18 and 65 years old who received the Ad26.COV2.S COVID-19 vaccine or a placebo. The CDR3 spells CASSTGGRYSPLHF. CDR3 coding DNA: TGTGCCAGCAGCACAGGAGGCCGCTATTCACCCCTCCACTTT.